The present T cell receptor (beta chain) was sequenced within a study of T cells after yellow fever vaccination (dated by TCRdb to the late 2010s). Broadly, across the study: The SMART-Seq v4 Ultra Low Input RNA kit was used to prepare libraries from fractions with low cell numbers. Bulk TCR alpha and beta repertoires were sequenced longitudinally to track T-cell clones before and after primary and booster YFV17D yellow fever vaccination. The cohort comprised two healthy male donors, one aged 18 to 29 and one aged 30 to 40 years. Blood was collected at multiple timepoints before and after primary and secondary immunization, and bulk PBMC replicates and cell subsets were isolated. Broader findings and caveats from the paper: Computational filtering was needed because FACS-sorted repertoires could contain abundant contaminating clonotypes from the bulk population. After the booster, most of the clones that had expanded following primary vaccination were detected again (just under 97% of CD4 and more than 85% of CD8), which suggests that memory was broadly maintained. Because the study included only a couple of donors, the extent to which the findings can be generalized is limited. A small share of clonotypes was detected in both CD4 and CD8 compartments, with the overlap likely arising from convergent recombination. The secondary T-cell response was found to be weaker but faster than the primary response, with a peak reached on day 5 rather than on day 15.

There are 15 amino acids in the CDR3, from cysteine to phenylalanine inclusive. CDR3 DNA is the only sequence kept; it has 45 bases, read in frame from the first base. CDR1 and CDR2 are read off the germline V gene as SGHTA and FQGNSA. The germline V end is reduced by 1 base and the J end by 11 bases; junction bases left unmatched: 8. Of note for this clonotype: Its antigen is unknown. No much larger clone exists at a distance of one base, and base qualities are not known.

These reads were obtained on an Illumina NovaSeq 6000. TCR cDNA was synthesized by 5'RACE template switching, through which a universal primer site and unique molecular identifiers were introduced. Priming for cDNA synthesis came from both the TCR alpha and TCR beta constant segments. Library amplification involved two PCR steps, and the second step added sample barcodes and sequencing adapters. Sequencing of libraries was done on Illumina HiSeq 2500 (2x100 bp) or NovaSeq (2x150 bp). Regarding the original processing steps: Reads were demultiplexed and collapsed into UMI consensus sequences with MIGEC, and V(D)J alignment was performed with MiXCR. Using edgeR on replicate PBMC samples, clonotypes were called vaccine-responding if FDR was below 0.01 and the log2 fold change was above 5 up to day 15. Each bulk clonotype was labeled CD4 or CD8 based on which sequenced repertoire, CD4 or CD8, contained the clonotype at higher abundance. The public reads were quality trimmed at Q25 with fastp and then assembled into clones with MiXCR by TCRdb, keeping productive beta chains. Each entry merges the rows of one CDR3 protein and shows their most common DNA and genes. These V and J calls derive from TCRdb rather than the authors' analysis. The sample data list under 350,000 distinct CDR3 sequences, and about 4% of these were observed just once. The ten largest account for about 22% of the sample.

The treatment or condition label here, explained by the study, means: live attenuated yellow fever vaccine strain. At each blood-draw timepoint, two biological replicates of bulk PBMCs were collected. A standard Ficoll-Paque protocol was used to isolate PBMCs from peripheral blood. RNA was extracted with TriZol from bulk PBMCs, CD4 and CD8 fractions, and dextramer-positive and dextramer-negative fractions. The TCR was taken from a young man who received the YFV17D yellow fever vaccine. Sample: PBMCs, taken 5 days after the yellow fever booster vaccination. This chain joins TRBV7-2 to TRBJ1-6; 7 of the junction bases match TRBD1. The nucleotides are TGTGCCAGCAGCTTAGACTCAGGGGGTGTAGCACCCCTCCACTTT. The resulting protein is CASSLDSGGVAPLHF.